This T cell receptor beta chain appears in the sequencing data of a study of read filtering for tumor transcriptome and immune sequencing. Background on the study: DNase treatment preceded whole-transcriptome library preparation.

Study results and caveats: The sorted CD138-negative fraction was a mixed bone marrow immune population, not purified T cells.

Molecular barcoded adaptors covering alpha/delta and beta/gamma chains were used on around 370 ng RNA. TCRdb recomputed calls from the reads with MiXCR, one row per CDR3 protein. The data contain tens of thousands of distinct CDR3 sequences, around a sixth of them seen just once; the ten biggest clones take up 16%. The germline V gene has CDR1 MDHEN and CDR2 SYDVKM. Trimming cost V 8 bases and J 3 bases, with 17 bases left between them. This CDR3 has 14 amino acids. This clonotype was seen repeatedly, ten times or more. As yet, its antigen is unknown. This TCR was recovered from a donor at least 40 years old with multiple myeloma. The sample was a population of CD138-negative cells sorted from bone marrow. The chain links TRBV28 to TRBJ2-7, with a tentative D call TRBD2 (6 bases). CDR3 in DNA: TGTGCCAGCTCCTTCCGATTAGCGGACTACGAGCAGTACTTC. It encodes CASSFRLADYEQYF.